The source of this TCR beta chain is a study of T cell responses to AZD1222 COVID-19 vaccine. General study points: The donors showed a predominance of white British ancestry and of females, with possible underestimation of clonal diversity.

TCRdb keeps only in-frame clones here, not all; method: immunoSEQ multiplex PCR. The sample records about 190,000 clones, approximately 87% being singletons. On this clone: Its target is unknown.

The sequence was obtained from an adult in good health. The input for sequencing was peripheral blood, taken on day 0 of MenACWY control vaccination.

DNA of the CDR3: TGCGCCAGCAGCCAGAAGCGGGAGAGGACTTATGAGCAGTTCTTC. Protein sequence: CASSQKRERTYEQFF. The chain combines TRBV5-1 with TRBJ2-1; 8 positions match TRBD2. The CDR3 consists of 15 residues. The V gene's germline CDR1 is SGHRS and CDR2 YFSETQ. The V gene end was trimmed by 4 bases and the J gene end by 8 bases; junction bases not matched to a gene: 11. Based on the CDR3 plus reference TRBV5-1 and TRBJ2-1, the full variable domain is KAGVTQTPRYLIKTRGQQVTLSCSPISGHRSVSWYQQTPGQGLQFLFEYFSETQRNKGNFPGRFSGRQFSNSRSEMNVSTLELGDSALYLCASSQKRERTYEQFFGPGTRLTVL.